This T cell receptor (beta chain) originates from a study of blood T cell repertoires in COVID-19. The repertoire was sequenced with immunoSEQ multiplex PCR; TCRdb's copy has only in-frame clones and lacks some. Of 370,000 or so clones in the sample, more than 70% were seen once. Germline V lookup: CDR1 SNHLY, CDR2 FYNNEI. This CDR3 region has 16 residues. Trimming at V came to 6 bases and at J to 9 bases, leaving 16 bases not matched to a gene. The clonotype was recovered from a man aged 25 to 45 who had recovered from COVID-19. Sequenced material: PBMCs or T cells enriched from blood (not recorded which). The rearrangement uses TRBV2 and TRBJ2-3; 9 positions agree with TRBD1. The CDR3 nucleotides read TGTGCCAGCAGCCCCATACCCGGGACAGGGCCCCCAACGCAGTATTTT. Translation gives CASSPIPGTGPPTQYF.